Shown below are 15 T cell receptor beta chains from a single sample sequenced in a study of identical twins. TCRdb used MiXCR to reprocess the 5' RACE reads, holding one entry per CDR3 protein. In the table there are some 660,000 distinct CDR3 sequences, around 8.6% of which are singletons. This sample also belongs to another study, concerning yellow fever vaccine responses in identical twins.

The sample consisted of PBMCs. These TCRs come from a woman under 30 in good health.

The chain recombines TRBV7-8 with TRBJ2-7; either TRBD1 or TRBD2 may supply D (6 bases each). CDR3 length equals 15 residues. Between the trimmed V and J ends, which lost 5 bases and 2 bases, there was a span of 16 bases. The germline CDR1 and CDR2 sequences are SGHVS and FQNEAQ. The CDR3 sequence: CASSPSGGDTYEQYF. The CDR3 bases are TGTGCCAGCAGCCCCTCAGGCGGGGACACCTACGAGCAGTACTTC.

The table lists this clonotype with a few counts. This chain joins TRBV20-1 and TRBJ2-5, with 10 bases identical to TRBD2. CDR3 length equals 15 residues. With 4 bases clipped from V and 0 bases from J, the junction kept 5 bases outside the gene matches. Looked up from germline, CDR1 is DFQATT and CDR2 is SNEGSKA (reference sequence). Here the CDR3 reads CSAKGLADYQETQYF. The CDR3 DNA sequence: TGCAGTGCTAAAGGACTAGCGGATTACCAAGAGACCCAGTACTTC.

The V call is TRBV6-2 or TRBV6-3, the J call TRBJ2-2; D is unresolved. Germline V CDR1 and CDR2: MNHEY, SVGEGT. The V end lost 4 bases, the J end lost 4 bases, and 10 bases lay between the germline ends. CDR3 length: 14 amino acids. CDR3 residues: CASSFFDPTGELFF. The CDR3 nucleotides are TGTGCCAGCAGTTTCTTCGATCCCACCGGGGAGCTGTTTTTT.

This rearrangement joins TRBV6-2 or TRBV6-3 to TRBJ2-7; D remains unclear. V lost 7 bases, J lost 0 bases, and 10 bases lay in between. The CDR3 is 13 amino acids. The germline V gene encodes CDR1 MNHEY and CDR2 SVGEGT. CDR3 residues: CASTRTPSYEQYF. CDR3 bases: TGTGCCAGCACGCGGACGCCCTCCTACGAGCAGTACTTC.

The rearrangement joins TRBV6-2 or TRBV6-3 to TRBJ2-6; unclear D gene. CDR3 size: 13 residues. V lost 7 bases to trimming and J lost 2 bases, with 6 bases between them. The germline V gene encodes CDR1 MNHEY and CDR2 SVGEGT. The CDR3 DNA reads as TGTGCCAGCACTGGGACTGGGGCCAACGTCCTGACTTTC. It encodes CASTGTGANVLTF.

Only a few counts were recorded for this clonotype. The chain combines TRBV30 with TRBJ2-1, with 8 bases aligning to TRBD2. The V and J ends lost 8 bases and 14 bases, in that order; junction bases with no gene match: 11. The CDR3 spans 11 residues. Germline CDR1 reads GTSNPN; CDR2 reads SVGIG (reference sequence). This chain's CDR3 is CAGETGTREFF. The CDR3 DNA reads TGTGCCGGGGAGACCGGGACTAGGGAGTTCTTC.

In this sample, this clonotype turned up a few times. This chain joins TRBV5-1 and TRBJ2-1, with a weak D call TRBD1 (6 bases). The CDR3 is 16 amino acids. V was shortened by 0 bases and J by 6 bases, with 16 bases between the two germline ends. The V gene's germline CDR1 is SGHRS and CDR2 YFSETQ. The DNA for the CDR3 is TGCGCCAGCAGCTTGGCTTTCCCCGGGACACGCAATGAGCAGTTCTTC. Translated, it gives CASSLAFPGTRNEQFF.

This clonotype was seen a handful of times. The gene calls are TRBV20-1 and TRBJ2-5; 7 bases map to TRBD2. Trimming took 1 base from V and 0 from J; bases not matched to a gene: 8. This CDR3 comprises 16 residues. Germline lookup yields CDR1 DFQATT and CDR2 SNEGSKA (reference sequence). CDR3 coding DNA: TGCAGTGCTAGAGGGGCGGGGACTACATACCAAGAGACCCAGTACTTC. It translates to CSARGAGTTYQETQYF.

This clonotype was counted at least ten times. The chain is built from TRBV7-2 and TRBJ2-7; perhaps D is TRBD1 or TRBD2 (6 bases each). Trimming removed 5 bases at V and 4 bases at J, with 18 bases between. Looked up from germline, CDR1 is SGHTA and CDR2 is FQGNSA. The CDR3 runs 15 residues. As DNA, the CDR3 is TGTGCCAGCAGCCTCCACCGGGGGCTGTCATACGAGCAGTACTTC. Protein: CASSLHRGLSYEQYF.

This clonotype showed up many times. The CDR3 bases are TGTGCCAGCAGTAGGACTAGCATGCTCAGGACAGATACGCAGTATTTT. Protein product: CASSRTSMLRTDTQYF. V usage is TRBV6-2 or TRBV6-3 and J usage is TRBJ2-3, with TRBD2 identical over 8 bases. J was trimmed by 3 bases and V by 5 bases; bases with no gene match: 10. The CDR3 has 16 residues. Germline V gives CDR1 MNHEY, CDR2 SVGEGT.

This clonotype has ten or more counts. J is TRBJ2-7 and V is TRBV6-2 or TRBV6-3; no reliable D call. Trimming left V 2 bases short and J 2 bases short, with 10 bases between. The germline CDR1 and CDR2 sequences are MNHEY and SVGEGT. The CDR3 contains 14 residues. CDR3 residues: CASSYKGGPYEQYF. The DNA of the CDR3 is TGTGCCAGCAGTTACAAAGGCGGTCCCTACGAGCAGTACTTC.

This chain uses TRBV7-2 with TRBJ2-3; 8 nucleotides line up with TRBD1. The CDR3 length is 16 residues. Germline V gene sequence: CDR1 SGHTA, CDR2 FQGNSA. Trimming took 2 bases from V and 0 from J; bases not matched to a gene: 4. CDR3 sequence: CASSLIGTGSTDTQYF. The DNA for the CDR3 is TGTGCCAGCAGCTTAATCGGGACAGGAAGCACAGATACGCAGTATTTT. Looking up the rest from reference TRBV7-2 and TRBJ2-3 gives the full variable domain: GAGVSQSPSNKVTEKGKDVELRCDPISGHTALYWYRQSLGQGLEFLIYFQGNSAPDKSGLPSDRFSAERTGGSVSTLTIQRTQQEDSAVYLCASSLIGTGSTDTQYFGPGTRLTVL.

The chain has TRBV5-5 and TRBJ2-1; 8 nucleotides match TRBD1. Germline V CDR1 and CDR2: SGHKS, YYEKEE (reference sequence). V was clipped by 4 bases and J by 8 bases; unmatched bases: 11. CDR3 length: 15 residues. CDR3 region: CASSAYRGEGDEQFF. CDR3 in DNA: TGTGCCAGCAGCGCTTACAGGGGGGAAGGGGATGAGCAGTTCTTC.

The V gene is TRBV5-1, the J gene TRBJ2-3, with D tentatively TRBD1 (6 bases). Germline CDR1 reads SGHRS; CDR2 reads YFSETQ. Deletions cut 6 bases from V and 1 base from J, with 12 bases between. There are 14 residues in the CDR3. The chain's CDR3 is CASIDRPRTDTQYF. The CDR3 DNA is TGCGCCAGCATCGACAGGCCTCGCACAGATACGCAGTATTTT. The complete variable domain, with remaining parts taken from reference TRBV5-1 and TRBJ2-3, reads KAGVTQTPRYLIKTRGQQVTLSCSPISGHRSVSWYQQTPGQGLQFLFEYFSETQRNKGNFPGRFSGRQFSNSRSEMNVSTLELGDSALYLCASIDRPRTDTQYFGPGTRLTVL.

This clonotype has ten or more counts. The genes are TRBV7-9 and TRBJ2-7; 7 nucleotides match TRBD1. In germline, CDR1 is SEHNR, CDR2 FQNEAQ (reference sequence). The CDR3 runs to 12 residues. The trim removed 5 bases at V and 6 bases at J, leaving 4 bases unmatched. The CDR3 DNA reads as TGTGCCAGCAGCGTAACAGGGGCCGAGCAGTACTTC. It specifies CASSVTGAEQYF.